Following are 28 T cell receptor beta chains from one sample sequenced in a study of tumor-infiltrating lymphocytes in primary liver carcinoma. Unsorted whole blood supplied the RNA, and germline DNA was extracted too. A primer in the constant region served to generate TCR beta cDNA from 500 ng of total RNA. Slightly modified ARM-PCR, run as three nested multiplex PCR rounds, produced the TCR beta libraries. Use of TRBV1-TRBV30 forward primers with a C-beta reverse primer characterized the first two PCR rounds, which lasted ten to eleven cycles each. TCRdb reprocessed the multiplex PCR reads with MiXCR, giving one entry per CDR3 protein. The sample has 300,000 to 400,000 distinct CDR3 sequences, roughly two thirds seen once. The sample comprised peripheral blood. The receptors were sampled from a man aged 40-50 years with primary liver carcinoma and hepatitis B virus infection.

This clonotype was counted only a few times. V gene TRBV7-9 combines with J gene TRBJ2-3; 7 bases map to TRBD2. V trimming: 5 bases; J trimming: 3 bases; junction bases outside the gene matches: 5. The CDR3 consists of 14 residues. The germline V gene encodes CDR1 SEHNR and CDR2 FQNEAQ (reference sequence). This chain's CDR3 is CASSPTSLTDTQYF. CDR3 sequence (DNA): TGTGCCAGCAGCCCGACTAGCCTGACAGATACGCAGTATTTT.

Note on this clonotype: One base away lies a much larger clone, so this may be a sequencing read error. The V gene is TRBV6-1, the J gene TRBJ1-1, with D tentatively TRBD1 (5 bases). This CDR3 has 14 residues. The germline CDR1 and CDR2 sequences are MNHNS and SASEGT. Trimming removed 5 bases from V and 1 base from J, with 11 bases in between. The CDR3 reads CASSLQDKNTEAFF. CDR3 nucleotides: TGTGCCAGCAGTCTTCAGGACAAGAACACTGAAGCTTTCTTT.

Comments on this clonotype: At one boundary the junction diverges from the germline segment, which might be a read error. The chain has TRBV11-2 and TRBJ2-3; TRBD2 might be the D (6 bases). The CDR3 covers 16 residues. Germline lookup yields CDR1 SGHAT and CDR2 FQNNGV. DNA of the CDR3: TGTGCCAACAGCTTGGGGAATAGCGGAAGCACAGATACGCAGTATTTT. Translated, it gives CANSLGNSGSTDTQYF.

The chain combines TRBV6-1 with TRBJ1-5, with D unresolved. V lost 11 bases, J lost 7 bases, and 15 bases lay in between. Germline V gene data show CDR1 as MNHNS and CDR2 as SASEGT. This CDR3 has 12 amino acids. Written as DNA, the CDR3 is TGTGCCTGCAATCAGTGGAACCAGCCCCAGCATTTT. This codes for CACNQWNQPQHF.

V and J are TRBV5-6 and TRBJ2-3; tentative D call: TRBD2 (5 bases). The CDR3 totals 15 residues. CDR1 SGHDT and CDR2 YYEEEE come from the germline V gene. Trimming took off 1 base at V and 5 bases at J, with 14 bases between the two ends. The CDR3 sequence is CASSLRDRRRDTQYF. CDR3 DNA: TGTGCCAGCAGCTTGAGGGATAGGAGGAGAGATACGCAGTATTTT.

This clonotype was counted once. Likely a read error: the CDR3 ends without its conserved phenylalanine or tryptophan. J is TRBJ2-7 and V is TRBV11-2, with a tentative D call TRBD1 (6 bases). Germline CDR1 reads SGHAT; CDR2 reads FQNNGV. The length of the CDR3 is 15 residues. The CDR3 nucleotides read TGTACCAGCAGGTCCCCAGGGGTGCTGTCCTACGAGCAGTACTTA. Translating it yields CTSRSPGVLSYEQYL.

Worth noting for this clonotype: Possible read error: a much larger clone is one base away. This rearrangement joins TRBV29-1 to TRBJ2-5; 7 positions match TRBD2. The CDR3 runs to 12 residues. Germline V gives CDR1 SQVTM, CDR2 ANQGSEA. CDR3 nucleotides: TGCAGAGTGAAGCGGGGTTCGGAGACCCAGTACTTC. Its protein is CRVKRGSETQYF.

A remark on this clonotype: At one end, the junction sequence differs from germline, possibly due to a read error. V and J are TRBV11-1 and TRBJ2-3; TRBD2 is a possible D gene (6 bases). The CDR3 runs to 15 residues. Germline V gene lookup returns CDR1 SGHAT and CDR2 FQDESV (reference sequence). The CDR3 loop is CASSLAGGSIDTQYF. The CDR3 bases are TGTGCCAGCAGCTTAGCGGGAGGAAGCATAGATACGCAGTATTTT.

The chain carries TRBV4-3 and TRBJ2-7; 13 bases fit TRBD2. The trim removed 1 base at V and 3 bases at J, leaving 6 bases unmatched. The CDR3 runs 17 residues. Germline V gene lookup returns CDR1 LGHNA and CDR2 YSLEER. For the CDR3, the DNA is TGCGCCAGCAGCCAAGGACTAGCGGGAGGAGGCGTCTACGAGCAGTACTTC. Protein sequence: CASSQGLAGGGVYEQYF.

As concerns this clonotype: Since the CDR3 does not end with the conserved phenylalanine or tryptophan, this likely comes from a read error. The CDR3: CATSDSQSGSSYNEQFL. As DNA, the CDR3 is TGTGCCACCAGTGATTCTCAGAGCGGGAGCTCCTACAATGAGCAGTTCCTC. This chain links TRBV24-1 with TRBJ2-1; 8 nucleotides agree with TRBD2. Germline values: CDR1 KGHDR, CDR2 SFDVKD. The CDR3 has 17 residues. V lost 2 bases and J lost 0; bases outside the gene matches: 5.

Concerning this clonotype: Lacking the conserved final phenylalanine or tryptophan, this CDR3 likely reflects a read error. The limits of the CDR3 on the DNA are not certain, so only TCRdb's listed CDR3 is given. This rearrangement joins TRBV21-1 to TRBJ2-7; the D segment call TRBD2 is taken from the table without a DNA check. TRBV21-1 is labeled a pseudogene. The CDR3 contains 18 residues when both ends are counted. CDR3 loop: CASSKNGTSGKFWYEQYL.

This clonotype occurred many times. The CDR3 sequence is CASSQVSGGHNEQFF. The DNA of the CDR3 is TGCGCCAGCAGCCAAGTTAGCGGGGGACACAATGAGCAGTTCTTC. The chain is built from TRBV4-1 and TRBJ2-1; 9 nucleotides match TRBD2. Germline V gene data show CDR1 as MGHRA and CDR2 as YSYEKL. Germline trimming cut 1 base from V and 5 bases from J; bases unmatched to any gene: 3. The CDR3 sequence is 15 residues long.

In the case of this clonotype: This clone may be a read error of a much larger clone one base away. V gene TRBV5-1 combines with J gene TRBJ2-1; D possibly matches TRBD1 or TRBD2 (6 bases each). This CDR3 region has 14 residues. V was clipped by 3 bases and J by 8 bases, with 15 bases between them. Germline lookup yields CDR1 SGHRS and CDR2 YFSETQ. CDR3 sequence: CASSWRGTWDEQFF. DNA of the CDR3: TGCGCCAGCAGCTGGAGGGGGACGTGGGATGAGCAGTTCTTC.

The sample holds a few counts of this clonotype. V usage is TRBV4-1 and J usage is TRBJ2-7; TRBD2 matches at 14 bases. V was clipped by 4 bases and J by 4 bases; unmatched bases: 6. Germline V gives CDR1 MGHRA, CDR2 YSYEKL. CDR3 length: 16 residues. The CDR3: CASSPGLAGAAYEQYF. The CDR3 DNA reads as TGCGCCAGCAGCCCGGGACTAGCGGGAGCCGCTTACGAGCAGTACTTC.

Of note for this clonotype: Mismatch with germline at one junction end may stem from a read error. The CDR3 coding sequence is TGTGCCAGCAACCAAGGGCAGGTGGGAGGGCTTAACTACGAGCAGTACTTC. Its protein is CASNQGQVGGLNYEQYF. The chain couples TRBV4-2 to TRBJ2-7; 7 bases line up with TRBD2. CDR3 length: 17 amino acids. Germline lookup yields CDR1 LGHNA and CDR2 YNFKEQ.

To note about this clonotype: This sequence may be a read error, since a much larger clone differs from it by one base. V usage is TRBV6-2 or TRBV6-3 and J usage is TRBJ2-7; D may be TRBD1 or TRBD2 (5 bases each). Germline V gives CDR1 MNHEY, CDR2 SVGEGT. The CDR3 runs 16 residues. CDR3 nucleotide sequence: TGTGACAGCAGTTACTCCAGGGACCGCTCCTCCTACGAGCAGTACTTC. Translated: CDSSYSRDRSSYEQYF.

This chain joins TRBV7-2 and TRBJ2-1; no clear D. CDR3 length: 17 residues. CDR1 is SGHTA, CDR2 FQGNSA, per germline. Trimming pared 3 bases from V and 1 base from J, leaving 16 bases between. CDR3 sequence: CTSSFLRAKGSYNEQFF. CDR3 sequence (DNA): TGTACCAGCAGCTTCTTACGGGCAAAGGGATCCTACAATGAGCAGTTCTTC.

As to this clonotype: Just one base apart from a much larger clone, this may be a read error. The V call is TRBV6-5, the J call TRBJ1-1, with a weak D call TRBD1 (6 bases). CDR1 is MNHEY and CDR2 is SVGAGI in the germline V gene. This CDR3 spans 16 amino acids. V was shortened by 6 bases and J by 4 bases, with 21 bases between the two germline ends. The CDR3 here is CASSSDSGLGGTEAFF. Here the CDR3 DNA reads TGTGCCAGCAGCTCGGACAGTGGGCTCGGTGGCACTGAAGCTTTCTTT.

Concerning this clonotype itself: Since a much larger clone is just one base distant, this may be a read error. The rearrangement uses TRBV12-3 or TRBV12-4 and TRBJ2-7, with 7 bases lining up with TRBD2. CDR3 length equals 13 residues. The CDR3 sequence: CAGSPGLVGEQYF. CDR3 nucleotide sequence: TGTGCCGGCAGTCCTGGACTAGTGGGAGAGCAGTACTTC.

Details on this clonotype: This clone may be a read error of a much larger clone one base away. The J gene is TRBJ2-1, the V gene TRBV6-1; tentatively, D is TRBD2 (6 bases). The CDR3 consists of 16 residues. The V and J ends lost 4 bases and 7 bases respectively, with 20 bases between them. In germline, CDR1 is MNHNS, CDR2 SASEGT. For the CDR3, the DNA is TGTGCCAGCAGTGTTATCGGGACTGGCCCTTGGAATGAGCAGTTCTTC. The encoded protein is CASSVIGTGPWNEQFF.

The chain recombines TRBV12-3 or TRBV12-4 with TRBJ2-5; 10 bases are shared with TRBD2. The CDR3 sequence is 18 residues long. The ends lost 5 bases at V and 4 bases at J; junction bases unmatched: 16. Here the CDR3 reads CASSRPSGSLQAIETQYF. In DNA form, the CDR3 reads TGTGCCAGCAGTCGTCCTAGCGGGAGCCTCCAAGCGATAGAGACCCAGTACTTC.

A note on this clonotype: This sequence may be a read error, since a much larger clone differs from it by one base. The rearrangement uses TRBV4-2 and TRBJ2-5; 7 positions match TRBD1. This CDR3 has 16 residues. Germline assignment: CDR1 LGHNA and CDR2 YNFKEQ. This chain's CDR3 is CASSPLRGLTQETRYF. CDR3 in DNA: TGTGCCAGCAGCCCTTTAAGGGGGCTTACCCAAGAGACCCGGTACTTC.

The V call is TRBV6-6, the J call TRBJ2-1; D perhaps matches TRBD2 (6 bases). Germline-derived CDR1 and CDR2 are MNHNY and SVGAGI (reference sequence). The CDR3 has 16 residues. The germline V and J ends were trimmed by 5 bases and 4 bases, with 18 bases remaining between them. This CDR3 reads CASSTRGGREYNEQFF. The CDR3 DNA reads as TGTGCCAGCAGTACCAGAGGAGGGCGGGAATACAATGAGCAGTTCTTC.

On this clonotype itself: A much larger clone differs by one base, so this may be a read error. This CDR3 is CASSYVSSYTEAFF. CDR3 DNA: TGTGCCAGCAGTTACGTTAGCAGCTACACTGAAGCTTTCTTT. The rearrangement uses TRBV6-2 or TRBV6-3 and TRBJ1-1; no reliable D call. V dropped 2 bases and J dropped 3 bases, with 10 bases sitting between them. Per the germline V gene, CDR1 is MNHEY and CDR2 is SVGEGT. The length of the CDR3 is 14 residues.

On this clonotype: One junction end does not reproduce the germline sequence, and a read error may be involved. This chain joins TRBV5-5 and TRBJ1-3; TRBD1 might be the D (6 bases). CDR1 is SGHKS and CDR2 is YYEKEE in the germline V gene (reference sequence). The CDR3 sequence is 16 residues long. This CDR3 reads CVSSLVPGENGNTIYF. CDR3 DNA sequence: TGTGTCAGCAGCTTGGTACCAGGGGAGAACGGAAACACCATATATTTT.

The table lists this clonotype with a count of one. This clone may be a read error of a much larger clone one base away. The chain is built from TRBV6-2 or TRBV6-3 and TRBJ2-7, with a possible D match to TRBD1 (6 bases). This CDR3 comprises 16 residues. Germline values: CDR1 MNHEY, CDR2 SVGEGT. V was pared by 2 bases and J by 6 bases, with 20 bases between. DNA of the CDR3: TGTGCCAGCAGTTACGACCTTGACAGGCCGCCCTCCGAGCAGTACTTC. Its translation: CASSYDLDRPPSEQYF.

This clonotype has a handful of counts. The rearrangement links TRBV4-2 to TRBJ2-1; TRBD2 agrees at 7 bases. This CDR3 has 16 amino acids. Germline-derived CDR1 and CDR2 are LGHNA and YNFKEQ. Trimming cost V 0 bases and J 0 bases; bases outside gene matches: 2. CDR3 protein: CASSQDRGVSYNEQFF. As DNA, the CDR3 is TGTGCCAGCAGCCAAGATCGGGGGGTCTCCTACAATGAGCAGTTCTTC.

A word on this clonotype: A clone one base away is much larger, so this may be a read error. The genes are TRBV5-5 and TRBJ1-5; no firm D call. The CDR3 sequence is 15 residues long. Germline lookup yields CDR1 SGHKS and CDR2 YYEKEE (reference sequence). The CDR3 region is CASSFRLDSNQLQHF. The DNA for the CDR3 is TGTGCCAGCAGCTTTCGGCTTGATAGCAATCAGCTCCAGCATTTT.